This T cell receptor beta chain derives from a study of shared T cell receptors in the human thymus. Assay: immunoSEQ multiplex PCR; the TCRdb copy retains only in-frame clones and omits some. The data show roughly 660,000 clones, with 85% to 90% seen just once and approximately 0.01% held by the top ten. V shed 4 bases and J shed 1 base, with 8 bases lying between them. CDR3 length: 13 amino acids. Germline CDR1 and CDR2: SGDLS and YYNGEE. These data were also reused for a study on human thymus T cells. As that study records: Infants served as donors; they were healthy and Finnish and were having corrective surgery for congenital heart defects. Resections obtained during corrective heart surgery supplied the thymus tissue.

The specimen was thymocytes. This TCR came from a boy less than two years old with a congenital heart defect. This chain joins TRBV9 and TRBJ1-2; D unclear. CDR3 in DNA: TGTGCCAGCAGCACCGGGATTAACTATGGCTACACCTTC. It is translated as CASSTGINYGYTF.